Listed below are T cell receptor beta chains from one sample, sequenced in a study of blood T cells in healthy people across ages. MiXCR was run by TCRdb on the 5' RACE reads, yielding one entry per CDR3 protein. The sample lists about 1,000,000 distinct CDR3 sequences; around 45% were seen once. The sample was blood. These receptors came from a woman in her fifties or sixties in good health. Both conserved end residues are part of each CDR3. Where a row states a size, it is once, few, many or the class of an expanded clone; other rows omit it.

TRBV5-1,TRBJ2-1,-,CASSPGTNSEQFF
TRBV12-3/TRBV12-4,TRBJ1-6,-,CASRQTGLNSPLHF
TRBV20-1,-,-,CSASKPILAGQETQYF
TRBV29-1,TRBJ2-7,few,CSVSPGLVYEQYF
TRBV20-1,TRBJ2-7,-,CSARRGENEQYF
TRBV10-2,TRBJ2-2,-,CASSAAGTGELFF
TRBV5-1,TRBJ2-3,-,CASSLKEIKATDTQYF
TRBV2,TRBJ2-7,-,CASNDNYEQYF
TRBV5-1,TRBJ2-2,-,CASKGLAQNTGELFF
TRBV7-9,TRBJ2-5,-,CASAEWGENNEQYF
TRBV28,TRBJ1-4,-,CASRTTGENEKLFF
TRBV20-1,TRBJ2-7,few,CSANRGTAYEQYF
TRBV5-1,TRBJ2-5,-,CASSLDSKTQYF
TRBV10-3,TRBJ2-3,-,CAISDTSGGHTQYF
TRBV6-5,TRBJ1-1,-,CASSFQGWNTEAFF
TRBV19,TRBJ2-7,-,CASSIGRLPDRGEQYF
TRBV6-6,TRBJ1-5,-,CASSYSTGGVSNQPQHF